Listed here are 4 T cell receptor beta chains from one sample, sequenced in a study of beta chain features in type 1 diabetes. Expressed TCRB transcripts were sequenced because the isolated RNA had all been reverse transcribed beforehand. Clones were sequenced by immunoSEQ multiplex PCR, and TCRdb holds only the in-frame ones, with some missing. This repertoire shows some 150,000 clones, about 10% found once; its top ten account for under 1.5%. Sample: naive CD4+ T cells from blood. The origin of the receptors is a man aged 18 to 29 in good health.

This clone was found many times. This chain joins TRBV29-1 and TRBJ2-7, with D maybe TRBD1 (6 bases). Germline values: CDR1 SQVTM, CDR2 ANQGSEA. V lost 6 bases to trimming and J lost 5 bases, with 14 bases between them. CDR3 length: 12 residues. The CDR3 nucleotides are TGCAGCGTAGCCGGACAGATCAACGAGCAGTACTTC. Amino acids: CSVAGQINEQYF.

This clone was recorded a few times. CDR3 sequence: CASMSPAGNTGELFF. The CDR3 DNA reads as TGTGCCAGCATGTCTCCGGCGGGGAACACCGGGGAGCTGTTTTTT. The rearrangement joins TRBV2 to TRBJ2-2; tentative D call: TRBD2 (5 bases). The CDR3 is made up of 15 amino acids. CDR1 SNHLY and CDR2 FYNNEI come from the germline V gene. V lost 7 bases, J lost 1 base, and 13 bases lay in between. Combining the CDR3 with reference TRBV2 and TRBJ2-2 gives the whole variable domain EPEVTQTPSHQVTQMGQEVILRCVPISNHLYFYWYRQILGQKVEFLVSFYNNEISEKSEIFDDQFSVERPDGSNFTLKIRSTKLEDSAMYFCASMSPAGNTGELFFGEGSRLTVL.

The CDR3 loop is CASSLAPLDNSPLHF. The CDR3 nucleotides are TGTGCCAGCAGCTTGGCGCCCCTAGATAATTCACCCCTCCACTTT. The chain joins TRBV5-4 to TRBJ1-6; D call uncertain. The germline V gene encodes CDR1 SGHNT and CDR2 YYREEE (reference sequence). This CDR3 has 15 residues. Trimming removed 0 bases at V and 5 bases at J, with 9 bases between.

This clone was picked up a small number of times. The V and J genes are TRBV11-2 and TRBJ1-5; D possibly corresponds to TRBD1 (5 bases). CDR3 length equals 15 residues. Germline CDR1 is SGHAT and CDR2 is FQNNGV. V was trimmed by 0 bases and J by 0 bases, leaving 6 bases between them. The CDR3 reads CASSLEGVSNQPQHF. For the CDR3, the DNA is TGTGCCAGCAGCTTAGAAGGGGTTAGCAATCAGCCCCAGCATTTT.